This TCR beta chain was observed in a study of monozygotic twins with inflammatory bowel disease (dated by TCRdb to the late 2010s). Regarding the research as a whole: The full study comprised approximately 28 monozygotic twin pairs: nine German pairs (four IBD-concordant, five IBD-discordant) and 19 IBD-discordant Danish pairs. Each individual had, on average, about 151 000 unique TCRalpha sequences and 181 000 unique TCRbeta sequences available for analysis. The search for disease-associated traits relied mainly on comparing, within discordant pairs, IBD patients with their genetically identical healthy co-twins.

The cysteine opens and the phenylalanine closes a CDR3 of 14 amino acids. DNA is not on record. CDR1 and CDR2 are drawn from the germline V gene (reference sequence): SEHNR, FQNEAQ. Libraries were constructed by 5' RACE. For each TCR library, 3,500 to 4,500 ng of total RNA was used. For each sample, cDNA synthesis with SMARTScribe reverse transcriptase was split into eight separate reactions. During cDNA synthesis, template switching was used to introduce unique molecular identifiers that contained a 6-nucleotide sample barcode. TCRalpha and TCRbeta cDNA was amplified by two nested PCRs of around 16 and 10 cycles, with bead purification after each PCR. Before amplification, the cDNA was treated with uracil DNA-glycosylase and purified using the QIAquick PCR purification kit. The second PCR added Illumina TruSeq-compatible adapters along with sample-specific barcodes. TapeStation and Qubit were used to check library quality and concentration, and around 5 ng of each library went into the pool. The pooled libraries were sequenced with 2 x 100 bp reads and custom sequencing primers on an Illumina HiSeq2500 single-index Rapid Run. The study's processing was this. PCR and sequencing errors were corrected by UMI-based consensus assembly using MiGEC version 1.2.6. MiXCR version 2.1.1 handled V(D)J alignment, clonotype assembly and CDR3 extraction. To normalise gene usage, clonotype sharing and MAIT/NKT TCR abundance, the analysis used the top 1000, 10 000 and 20 000 clonotypes per sample. After downsampling to 27 000 UMIs, diversity was calculated as the inverse Simpson index using the vegan R package. Paired Mann-Whitney U tests were applied to discordant twin pairs, with Benjamini-Hochberg correction for multiple testing. TCRdb reprocessed the reads and lists each CDR3 protein sequence as a single entry, with no DNA. The V and J calls were determined by TCRdb, not by the authors. The sample table records approximately 110,000 distinct CDR3 sequences. The leading ten clones occupy 9.5% to 15% of the sample.

From each donor, an approximately 2.3 ml peripheral blood sample was collected into PAXgene tubes and kept at -80 degrees C. Without any T cell sorting, total RNA was extracted from whole blood using the PAXgene blood miRNA kit on an automated QIAcube. Peripheral blood from monozygotic twin pairs, either concordant or discordant for inflammatory bowel disease, underwent deep TCRalpha and TCRbeta repertoire profiling that used unique molecular barcoding. Smoking habits were recorded for all twin pairs, and individuals were classified as current, former or never smokers. General study outcomes and caveats: No single strong signal or clonotype linked to IBD turned up in the results, so the idea that one exists was not supported. The analysis was unable to tell apart different T cell subtypes. IBD patients had lower TCRbeta repertoire diversity, measured by the inverse Simpson index, than their healthy co-twins. Compared with healthy twins, IBD patients had fewer clonotypes in common with other individuals, a difference most pronounced in patients showing signs of disease activity. Concordant and discordant twins showed no difference in repertoire similarity, possibly because of limited statistical power. Because patients received different immunosuppressive treatments, the repertoires may have picked up extra background noise and variability between individuals.

With regard to this clonotype: Its recognized antigen is unknown.

The sequenced sample was blood. The clonotype comes from a human donor with ulcerative colitis or Crohn's disease, or a healthy co-twin of an affected twin (not recorded which). The chain joins TRBV7-9 to TRBJ2-1; TCRdb picks TRBD1, but there is no DNA to check that call. CDR3 region: CASSPLASYNEQFF.